The rows below give T cell receptor beta chains drawn from one sample of a study of blood T cell repertoires in COVID-19. Some clones are missing from TCRdb's copy, which holds only in-frame ones; the method was immunoSEQ multiplex PCR. The sample consists of around 290,000 clones, approximately 86% of them appearing once. The sample was PBMCs or T cells enriched from blood (not recorded which). The receptors here all came from a woman aged 25 to 39 who had recovered from COVID-19. CDR3s include the opening cysteine and the closing phenylalanine or tryptophan. The D gene is left open where the match is weak. Rows may omit the clone size; those that give it use once, few, many or a size class.

clone_size: NA
d_call: TRBD1
v_call: TRBV7-2
j_call: TRBJ2-7
cdr3_nt: TGTGCCAGCAGCGGGGGGACAGGAGCCTACGAGCAGTACTTC
cdr3_aa: CASSGGTGAYEQYF

clone_size: NA
d_call: NA
v_call: TRBV3-1/TRBV3-2
j_call: TRBJ2-1
cdr3_nt: TGTGCCAGCAGCCACCGGTGGGGCAAGAGCTCCTACAATGAGCAGTTCTTC
cdr3_aa: CASSHRWGKSSYNEQFF

clone_size: NA
d_call: NA
v_call: TRBV6-5
j_call: TRBJ2-1
cdr3_nt: TGTGCCAGCAGACGAGACTACTCCAATGAGCAGTTCTTC
cdr3_aa: CASRRDYSNEQFF

clone_size: NA
d_call: NA
v_call: TRBV3-1/TRBV3-2
j_call: TRBJ1-1
cdr3_nt: TGTGCCAGCAGCCAAGATAAATTTACTGAAGCTTTCTTT
cdr3_aa: CASSQDKFTEAFF

clone_size: once
d_call: TRBD1
v_call: TRBV18
j_call: TRBJ1-2
cdr3_nt: TGTGCCAGCTCACCGCTTAGGGGACAGGGAAAATCGGATGGCTACACCTTC
cdr3_aa: CASSPLRGQGKSDGYTF

clone_size: NA
d_call: TRBD2
v_call: TRBV24-1
j_call: TRBJ2-3
cdr3_nt: TGTGCCACCAGTGACCGGACTAGCGGGAGAACAGATACGCAGTATTTT
cdr3_aa: CATSDRTSGRTDTQYF

clone_size: NA
d_call: NA
v_call: TRBV5-6
j_call: TRBJ2-3
cdr3_nt: TGTGCCAGCAGCCGTAGATTCAGGGGCACAGATACGCAGTATTTT
cdr3_aa: CASSRRFRGTDTQYF

clone_size: NA
d_call: TRBD1
v_call: TRBV27
j_call: TRBJ1-2
cdr3_nt: TGTGCCAGCAGCCCCTGGGACAGGAATTATGGCTACACCTTC
cdr3_aa: CASSPWDRNYGYTF

clone_size: NA
d_call: NA
v_call: TRBV11-2
j_call: TRBJ1-4
cdr3_nt: TGTGCCAGCAGCTCTACAGGGTGGGCTAATGAAAAACTGTTTTTT
cdr3_aa: CASSSTGWANEKLFF

clone_size: few
d_call: NA
v_call: TRBV2
j_call: TRBJ2-7
cdr3_nt: TGTGCCAGTTGTTTTGGGCAGTCCTACGAGCAGTACTTC
cdr3_aa: CASCFGQSYEQYF

clone_size: once
d_call: NA
v_call: TRBV28
j_call: TRBJ2-7
cdr3_nt: TGTGCCAGCAGAGGGACTCCAACCTACGAGCAGTACTTC
cdr3_aa: CASRGTPTYEQYF

clone_size: NA
d_call: TRBD1
v_call: TRBV6-5
j_call: TRBJ1-5
cdr3_nt: TGTGCCAGCAAGGTGGGGACAGGGATCAATCAGCCCCAGCATTTT
cdr3_aa: CASKVGTGINQPQHF

clone_size: NA
d_call: TRBD1
v_call: TRBV5-6
j_call: TRBJ1-2
cdr3_nt: TGTGCCAGCAGCTCCCCCTCGGGACAGAACTATGGCTACACCTTC
cdr3_aa: CASSSPSGQNYGYTF

clone_size: NA
d_call: NA
v_call: TRBV19
j_call: TRBJ1-4
cdr3_nt: TGTGCCAGTAGTAGATCGTACAGGGATGCAACTAATGAAAAACTGTTTTTT
cdr3_aa: CASSRSYRDATNEKLFF

clone_size: NA
d_call: NA
v_call: TRBV6-2/TRBV6-3
j_call: TRBJ1-1
cdr3_nt: TGTGCCAGCAGTTACTTGGGGCTTGAAGCTTTCTTT
cdr3_aa: CASSYLGLEAFF

clone_size: NA
d_call: NA
v_call: TRBV5-1
j_call: TRBJ1-1
cdr3_nt: TGCGCCAGCATCCTCCAGGGTGGAACTGAAGCTTTCTTT
cdr3_aa: CASILQGGTEAFF

clone_size: NA
d_call: TRBD2
v_call: TRBV27
j_call: TRBJ2-5
cdr3_nt: TGTGCCAGCAGAACACTCCGTACTAGCGGGGGGGCAGTACAAGAGACCCAGTACTTC
cdr3_aa: CASRTLRTSGGAVQETQYF

clone_size: NA
d_call: NA
v_call: TRBV6-5
j_call: TRBJ2-5
cdr3_nt: TGTGCCAGCAGCCCCCCCCGGGAGACCCAGTACTTC
cdr3_aa: CASSPPRETQYF

clone_size: NA
d_call: TRBD2
v_call: TRBV28
j_call: TRBJ2-7
cdr3_nt: TGTGCCAGCAGTTTTCGGGGACTACTTTACGAGCAGTACTTC
cdr3_aa: CASSFRGLLYEQYF

clone_size: NA
d_call: TRBD1
v_call: TRBV5-1
j_call: TRBJ1-1
cdr3_nt: TGCGCCAGCAGCTTTGAGAGGACAGGGATAACTGAAGCTTTCTTT
cdr3_aa: CASSFERTGITEAFF

clone_size: NA
d_call: NA
v_call: TRBV20-1
j_call: TRBJ1-6
cdr3_nt: TGCAGTGCTAGTAGGTTTAGCAGGGATGGGAAAAGCTCCTATAATTCACCCCTCCACTTT
cdr3_aa: CSASRFSRDGKSSYNSPLHF

clone_size: NA
d_call: TRBD1
v_call: TRBV19
j_call: TRBJ2-2
cdr3_nt: TGTGCCAGTAGTATTTTGCAGGGGGCGAACACCGGGGAGCTGTTTTTT
cdr3_aa: CASSILQGANTGELFF

clone_size: NA
d_call: NA
v_call: TRBV27
j_call: TRBJ1-5
cdr3_nt: TGTGCCAGCAGTTTCAGGCGCAATCAGCCCCAGCATTTT
cdr3_aa: CASSFRRNQPQHF

clone_size: NA
d_call: NA
v_call: TRBV2
j_call: TRBJ1-5
cdr3_nt: TGTGCCAGCAGCGGCAGGGAGGGGGATCAGCCCCAGCATTTT
cdr3_aa: CASSGREGDQPQHF

clone_size: NA
d_call: NA
v_call: TRBV15
j_call: TRBJ1-2
cdr3_nt: TGTGCCACCAGCAGGGTGGGGGGGGACTATGGCTACACCTTC
cdr3_aa: CATSRVGGDYGYTF

clone_size: NA
d_call: TRBD2
v_call: TRBV5-1
j_call: TRBJ2-7
cdr3_nt: TGCGCCAGCAGCCCGACGACTAGCGGTACCTACGAGCAGTACTTC
cdr3_aa: CASSPTTSGTYEQYF

clone_size: NA
d_call: TRBD1
v_call: TRBV28
j_call: TRBJ1-2
cdr3_nt: TGTGCCAGCAGTTTAGAGGTCAGGGGGCTCTATGGCTACACCTTC
cdr3_aa: CASSLEVRGLYGYTF

clone_size: NA
d_call: NA
v_call: TRBV11-3
j_call: TRBJ2-1
cdr3_nt: TGTGCCAGCAGCTTAGATGGTCTAGGTCCCTACAATGAGCAGTTCTTC
cdr3_aa: CASSLDGLGPYNEQFF

clone_size: NA
d_call: TRBD2
v_call: TRBV3-1/TRBV3-2
j_call: TRBJ2-1
cdr3_nt: TGTGCCAGCAGCCCAGGTCGAGGTAGCGGGAGGGAGTACAATGAGCAGTTCTTC
cdr3_aa: CASSPGRGSGREYNEQFF

clone_size: once
d_call: NA
v_call: TRBV3-1/TRBV3-2
j_call: TRBJ2-3
cdr3_nt: TGTGCCAGCAGCCAAGATTATGAGGGATATACGTCAGATACGCAGTATTTT
cdr3_aa: CASSQDYEGYTSDTQYF

clone_size: NA
d_call: NA
v_call: TRBV5-1
j_call: TRBJ1-2
cdr3_nt: TGCGCCAGCAGCGAAGCTACTAACTATGGCTACACCTTC
cdr3_aa: CASSEATNYGYTF

clone_size: NA
d_call: NA
v_call: TRBV7-9
j_call: TRBJ1-2
cdr3_nt: TGTGCCAGCAGCTTGGACAGTATTACCCGCACCTTC
cdr3_aa: CASSLDSITRTF

clone_size: NA
d_call: TRBD1
v_call: TRBV27
j_call: TRBJ1-2
cdr3_nt: TGTGCCAGCACCAGCCTTCCCAGACAGGGGGCGGGTGGCTACACCTTC
cdr3_aa: CASTSLPRQGAGGYTF

clone_size: NA
d_call: TRBD2
v_call: TRBV6-5
j_call: TRBJ2-1
cdr3_nt: TGTGCCAGCGGACTAGCGGGAGGCAGTTGGGATGAGCAGTTCTTC
cdr3_aa: CASGLAGGSWDEQFF